Below, 29 T cell receptor beta chains from the same sample are listed, as sequenced in a study of a mutant IDH1 vaccine in newly diagnosed glioma. The table came from immunoSEQ multiplex PCR; TCRdb's copy has only in-frame clones and leaves some out. Of 30,000 to 35,000 clones listed, 55% to 60% are singletons. What these receptors recognize is not known. Time point indicated: week 5, during vaccination. The study gave 300 ug of mutant IDH1 20-mer peptide per vaccine dose, with topical imiquimod. The source material was PBMCs, sampled from a glioma patient whose treatment included an IDH1 peptide vaccine. These receptors all come from a young woman with glioma.

This clone turned up a few times. The chain employs TRBV18 and TRBJ2-7, with 7 bases that match TRBD1. Trimming at V came to 0 bases and at J to 4 bases, leaving 15 bases not matched to a gene. Germline loops: CDR1 KGHSH, CDR2 LQKENI. CDR3 length: 18 residues. The CDR3 DNA follows: TGTGCCAGCTCACCACCGGTGAAGGGGGCGAGGGTTGGGTACGAGCAGTACTTC. Protein: CASSPPVKGARVGYEQYF.

V is TRBV5-1 and J is TRBJ2-2, with D hard to call. V lost 0 bases and J 6 bases, leaving 15 bases between the germline ends. Germline CDR1 is SGHRS and CDR2 is YFSETQ. This CDR3 has 16 residues. The DNA for the CDR3 is TGCGCCAGCAGCTTGGCGGAGAGAAGGGTGCCCGGGGAGCTGTTTTTT. Its protein is CASSLAERRVPGELFF. Complete variable domain (other parts from reference TRBV5-1 and TRBJ2-2): KAGVTQTPRYLIKTRGQQVTLSCSPISGHRSVSWYQQTPGQGLQFLFEYFSETQRNKGNFPGRFSGRQFSNSRSEMNVSTLELGDSALYLCASSLAERRVPGELFFGEGSRLTVL.

The chain uses TRBV13 and TRBJ2-1; 10 bases are shared with TRBD2. Looked up from germline, CDR1 is PRHDT and CDR2 is FYEKMQ (reference sequence). After removal of 3 bases from V and 7 bases from J, the junction contained 12 bases not matched to a gene. The CDR3 has 17 amino acids. This chain's CDR3 is CASSFVYSTSGTNEQFF. DNA for the CDR3: TGTGCCAGCAGCTTCGTCTATAGTACTAGCGGGACAAATGAGCAGTTCTTC.

The sample holds a few counts of this clone. The chain carries TRBV6-5 and TRBJ2-5; 9 bases agree with TRBD1. J gave up 5 bases and V 8 bases, and 12 bases lay outside the gene matches. The CDR3 totals 15 residues. CDR1 and CDR2 (germline): MNHEY, SVGAGI. CDR3 in amino acids: CASHRGRGSVETQYF. CDR3 sequence (DNA): TGTGCCAGCCACAGGGGGCGAGGGTCCGTCGAGACCCAGTACTTC.

This sequence joins TRBV5-4 and TRBJ2-2; D might be TRBD2 (5 bases). Germline V gives CDR1 SGHNT, CDR2 YYREEE (reference sequence). Trimming took off 0 bases at V and 7 bases at J, with 16 bases between the two ends. This CDR3 is 16 amino acids long. CDR3 sequence: CASSLEYGEINGELFF. DNA for the CDR3: TGTGCCAGCAGCTTGGAATACGGGGAAATCAACGGGGAGCTGTTTTTT. The full variable domain, rest sourced from reference TRBV5-4 and TRBJ2-2, is ETGVTQSPTHLIKTRGQQVTLRCSSQSGHNTVSWYQQALGQGPQFIFQYYREEENGRGNFPPRFSGLQFPNYSSELNVNALELDDSALYLCASSLEYGEINGELFFGEGSRLTVL.

This chain joins TRBV7-8 and TRBJ2-7, with D uncertain. The V and J ends lost 0 bases and 6 bases respectively, with 9 bases between them. The CDR3 sequence is 13 residues long. Germline CDR1 and CDR2: SGHVS and FQNEAQ. CDR3 in amino acids: CASSLALGREQYF. CDR3 nucleotides: TGTGCCAGCAGCTTAGCGCTTGGGCGCGAGCAGTACTTC.

J is TRBJ1-1 and V is TRBV7-9; a weak D match, TRBD1 (5 bases). Trimming removed 3 bases at V and 0 bases at J, with 11 bases between. Germline values: CDR1 SEHNR, CDR2 FQNEAQ (reference sequence). The length of the CDR3 is 15 residues. CDR3 loop: CASSFRGRVNTEAFF. In DNA form, the CDR3 reads TGTGCCAGCAGCTTTAGGGGACGGGTGAACACTGAAGCTTTCTTT.

With regard to this clone: Relative to the germline gene, one junction end is altered; a read error may explain this. V gene TRBV7-7 combines with J gene TRBJ2-1; tentative D call: TRBD1 (5 bases). In germline, CDR1 is SSHAT, CDR2 FNYEAQ (reference sequence). The CDR3 is 15 amino acids. The CDR3 region is CASSQGWESYNEQFF. The CDR3 nucleotides read TGTGCTAGCAGCCAGGGATGGGAATCCTACAATGAGCAGTTCTTC.

The J gene is TRBJ2-2, the V gene TRBV10-3; D is unresolved. Trimming pared 6 bases from V and 3 bases from J, leaving 5 bases between. Germline CDR1 ENHRY, CDR2 SYGVKD. This CDR3 comprises 12 residues. CDR3 DNA sequence: TGTGCCATCAGCCGGGACACCGGGGAGCTGTTTTTT. Its translation: CAISRDTGELFF.

J is TRBJ1-3 and V is TRBV15, with D unresolved. The V end was cut by 7 bases, the J end by 0 bases, with 7 bases between. Germline values: CDR1 LNHNV, CDR2 YYDKDF (reference sequence). There are 13 residues in the CDR3. CDR3 sequence (DNA): TGTGCCACCAAATCAGGCTCTGGAAACACCATATATTTT. This codes for CATKSGSGNTIYF.

This chain uses TRBV19 with TRBJ1-5; 9 positions agree with TRBD1. CDR1 and CDR2 (germline): LNHDA, SQIVND (reference sequence). V lost 6 bases and J lost 2; bases outside the gene matches: 5. The CDR3 loop spans 15 amino acids. This chain's CDR3 is CASRDRGGGNQPQHF. The CDR3 DNA sequence: TGTGCCAGTAGGGACAGGGGCGGTGGCAATCAGCCCCAGCATTTT.

This sequence joins TRBV27 and TRBJ2-7; TRBD2 is a possible D gene (6 bases). This CDR3 comprises 15 residues. V dropped 3 bases and J dropped 4 bases, with 16 bases sitting between them. Germline V CDR1 and CDR2: MNHEY, SMNVEV (reference sequence). The CDR3 is CASSLAGGSPYEQYF. The CDR3 DNA reads as TGTGCCAGCAGTTTGGCTGGGGGGTCCCCATACGAGCAGTACTTC.

CDR3 sequence reads: CASSQGGLSTGELFF. Here the CDR3 DNA reads TGTGCCAGCAGCCAGGGTGGTTTGTCCACCGGGGAGCTGTTTTTT. The chain uses TRBV11-3 and TRBJ2-2, with a possible D match to TRBD1 (5 bases). Germline CDR1 is SGHNT and CDR2 is YENEEA. V was clipped by 5 bases and J by 4 bases, with 14 bases between them. The CDR3 consists of 15 residues.

The gene calls are TRBV29-1 and TRBJ2-4; D is uncertain. V was trimmed by 5 bases and J by 8 bases, leaving 10 bases between them. Per germline, CDR1 SQVTM and CDR2 ANQGSEA. The CDR3 totals 11 residues. The CDR3 DNA reads TGCAGCGTTACAGATGATTACATTCAGTACTTC. This encodes CSVTDDYIQYF.

This chain connects TRBV10-3 to TRBJ2-2; D is undetermined. Trimming took 4 bases from V and 2 from J, leaving 8 bases between them. The CDR3 contains 14 residues. The germline gives CDR1 ENHRY, CDR2 SYGVKD. CDR3 nucleotide sequence: TGTGCCATCAGTGTATTACCCAACACCGGGGAGCTGTTTTTT. It specifies CAISVLPNTGELFF.

V gene TRBV25-1 combines with J gene TRBJ1-1; D ambiguous. CDR1 and CDR2 (germline): MGHDK, SYGVNS. CDR3 length: 14 residues. V was clipped by 8 bases and J by 8 bases, with 21 bases between them. CDR3 in amino acids: CASASVGPAEEAFF. For the CDR3, the DNA is TGTGCCAGCGCATCGGTCGGGCCGGCGGAGGAAGCTTTCTTT.

This clone has more than one count but fewer than ten. This CDR3 is CASSFVSGSGRGLSDTQYF. CDR3 DNA: TGTGCCAGCAGCTTTGTTTCGGGGTCGGGCAGGGGGCTATCAGATACGCAGTATTTT. This rearrangement joins TRBV5-5 to TRBJ2-3; 8 bases align to TRBD1. Germline CDR1 and CDR2: SGHKS and YYEKEE (reference sequence). V lost 2 bases to trimming and J lost 4 bases; unmatched junction nucleotides: 18. There are 19 residues in the CDR3.

J is TRBJ2-2 and V is TRBV28; TRBD2 agrees at 13 bases. In germline, CDR1 is MDHEN, CDR2 SYDVKM. The CDR3 has 15 amino acids. V shed 5 bases, J shed 7 bases, and the junction held 4 bases outside the gene matches. CDR3 sequence reads: CASSAGTSGIGELFF. The CDR3 DNA is TGTGCCAGCAGTGCCGGGACTAGCGGGATCGGGGAGCTGTTTTTT. Combining the CDR3 with reference TRBV28 and TRBJ2-2 gives the whole variable domain DVKVTQSSRYLVKRTGEKVFLECVQDMDHENMFWYRQDPGLGLRLIYFSYDVKMKEKGDIPEGYSVSREKKERFSLILESASTNQTSMYLCASSAGTSGIGELFFGEGSRLTVL.

Turning to this clone: The junction departs from germline at one end; a sequencing error may be responsible. This sequence joins TRBV7-7 and TRBJ2-5; TRBD2 agrees at 10 bases. The CDR3 consists of 15 residues. Germline V CDR1 and CDR2: SSHAT, FNYEAQ (reference sequence). This chain's CDR3 is CASSLGAGGQETQYF. CDR3 DNA: TGTGCTAGCAGCTTAGGAGCGGGGGGGCAAGAGACCCAGTACTTC.

V is TRBV19 and J is TRBJ2-1, with 7 bases that match TRBD2. Germline CDR1 is LNHDA and CDR2 is SQIVND (reference sequence). The CDR3 consists of 15 residues. V trimming: 3 bases; J trimming: 6 bases; junction bases outside the gene matches: 8. CDR3 residues: CASSMGLAVSNEQFF. CDR3 DNA: TGTGCCAGTAGTATGGGGCTAGCGGTAAGCAATGAGCAGTTCTTC.

The chain links TRBV7-9 to TRBJ2-5; no reliable D call. Germline V gene lookup returns CDR1 SEHNR and CDR2 FQNEAQ (reference sequence). The ends were cut back, 2 bases at V and 2 bases at J, with 9 bases in the middle. This CDR3 spans 14 amino acids. CDR3 DNA sequence: TGTGCCAGCAGCTTAATTGTCAGTCAAGAGACCCAGTACTTC. Translation gives CASSLIVSQETQYF.

The V call is TRBV6-6, the J call TRBJ1-2; TRBD1 matches at 7 bases. Germline lookup yields CDR1 MNHNY and CDR2 SVGAGI (reference sequence). CDR3 length equals 15 residues. Germline trimming cut 4 bases from V and 3 bases from J; bases unmatched to any gene: 8. Written as DNA, the CDR3 is TGTGCCAGCAGTTCGCGACAGGGAGAGGACTATGGCTACACCTTC. As protein: CASSSRQGEDYGYTF.

This clone was seen more than once but under ten times. The chain has TRBV5-6 and TRBJ1-1; 8 bases agree with TRBD1. The CDR3 sequence is 16 residues long. Germline CDR1 reads SGHDT; CDR2 reads YYEEEE. With 0 bases clipped from V and 0 bases from J, the junction kept 4 bases outside the gene matches. The CDR3 bases are TGTGCCAGCAGCTTGGGAGGGACAGGCCTGAACACTGAAGCTTTCTTT. It yields the protein CASSLGGTGLNTEAFF.

The rearrangement uses TRBV7-9 and TRBJ2-3; the match to TRBD1 covers 8 bases. The V and J ends lost 2 bases and 2 bases, in that order; junction bases with no gene match: 6. Per germline, CDR1 SEHNR and CDR2 FQNEAQ (reference sequence). The CDR3 length is 16 residues. The CDR3 DNA follows: TGTGCCAGCAGCTTACGCGGGACAGGCTACACAGATACGCAGTATTTT. It specifies CASSLRGTGYTDTQYF.

This clone appeared a single time. Given a far larger clone just one base away, this is likely a sequencing read error. V usage is TRBV27 and J usage is TRBJ2-2; D is uncertain. This CDR3 has 12 residues. Trimming shortened V by 0 bases and J by 4 bases, and 0 bases separated the two germline ends. Germline CDR1 MNHEY, CDR2 SMNVEV (reference sequence). The CDR3 DNA sequence: TGTGCCAGCAGTTTATCCACCGGGGAGCTGTTTTTT. Protein product: CASSLSTGELFF.

This chain joins TRBV18 and TRBJ1-2; D not resolved. Germline values: CDR1 KGHSH, CDR2 LQKENI. V dropped 0 bases and J dropped 4 bases, with 6 bases sitting between them. This CDR3 has 13 amino acids. The CDR3 protein is CASSPPPRYGYTF. In DNA, the CDR3 is TGTGCCAGCTCACCACCCCCCCGCTATGGCTACACCTTC.

The genes are TRBV27 and TRBJ2-1, with 14 nucleotides matching TRBD2. J gave up 6 bases and V 3 bases, and 7 bases lay outside the gene matches. Per the germline V gene, CDR1 is MNHEY and CDR2 is SMNVEV (reference sequence). CDR3 length: 17 amino acids. The CDR3 loop reads CASSFHSGTSGGNEQFF. As DNA, the CDR3 is TGTGCCAGCAGTTTCCACTCCGGGACTAGCGGGGGCAATGAGCAGTTCTTC.

The genes are TRBV7-2 and TRBJ2-7; a weak D match, TRBD1 (6 bases). The CDR3 loop spans 13 amino acids. CDR1 SGHTA and CDR2 FQGNSA come from the germline V gene. Trimming removed 3 bases from V and 4 bases from J, with 10 bases in between. DNA for the CDR3: TGTGCCAGCAGCTTCGGGCAGGGGTACGAGCAGTACTTC. Its translation: CASSFGQGYEQYF. Looking up the rest from reference TRBV7-2 and TRBJ2-7 gives the full variable domain: GAGVSQSPSNKVTEKGKDVELRCDPISGHTALYWYRQSLGQGLEFLIYFQGNSAPDKSGLPSDRFSAERTGGSVSTLTIQRTQQEDSAVYLCASSFGQGYEQYFGPGTRLTVT.

This clone is medium-sized. CDR3 protein: CAGQGAVNTEAFF. CDR3 nucleotide sequence: TGTGCCGGACAGGGGGCAGTGAACACTGAAGCTTTCTTT. This sequence joins TRBV7-9 and TRBJ1-1; 11 nucleotides match TRBD1. V trimming: 11 bases; J trimming: 0 bases; junction bases outside the gene matches: 2. CDR3 length equals 13 residues. Per the germline V gene, CDR1 is SEHNR and CDR2 is FQNEAQ (reference sequence).